This record covers a single T cell receptor (beta chain). Its specific antigen is unknown. No much larger clone is present one base from it, and per-base qualities are unavailable. Libraries were prepared through the immunoSEQ multiplex PCR assay. For the original study's pipeline: A statistical classification framework was developed to diagnose cytomegalovirus status using the catalog of TCR beta chain sequences. Entries here come from immuneACCESS through TCRdb and include only in-frame sequences with V and J called. Some clones fail to appear in such tables; in the studies checked, an unresolved V gene covers under half of the shortfall, and the cause of the remainder is unknown. V and J calls and clone size are as listed in that table; D and trimming were resolved from the DNA. The sample includes under 250,000 clones, with 90% to 95% observed a single time. The ten most abundant clones make up 0.85% to 1.2% of the sample.

This record comes from a study of cytomegalovirus exposure and HLA in healthy donors (dated by TCRdb to between 2016 and 2019). With regard to the full study: A later analysis indicated that the 90 to 150 validation repertoires were generated on the platform also employed for the 700 or so repertoires of the first cohort. Along with the approximately 700-subject first cohort, a separate validation cohort of more than 90 different subjects was used. The study combined high-throughput TCR immunosequencing, statistical association of individual TCRs with disease status, and machine learning to predict cytomegalovirus infection status. The study aimed to test whether cataloging public T cell receptors could reveal signatures of past pathogen exposure. Overall study outcomes, separate from this receptor: The study listed 150 to 200 TCR beta chains as associated with cytomegalovirus. A few of the identified cytomegalovirus-associated TCR beta chains were confirmed in vitro to be specific for cytomegalovirus antigens. Across donors, most TCR sequences were observed very rarely, whereas some public TCRs were present in many individuals. In a later analysis, TCRs clustered in the first cohort were found to also tend to co-occur in the 130 or so validation repertoires, with approximately 93% of cluster scores above 0. It was suggested by the authors that the approach could potentially be generalized to other disease states and immunological phenotypes. The validation cohort had no HLA typing available for a later analysis, so co-occurrence within that cohort was assessed over all 120 or so repertoires. The classifier was reported to diagnose cytomegalovirus status with high specificity and sensitivity in both the original cohort and the validation cohort.

Donors formed part of the validation cohort, which comprised about 130 subjects and was distinct from the first cohort of under 800 subjects. The CDR3, from cysteine to phenylalanine, totals 14 residues. The read is trimmed to its CDR3 DNA, 42 bases read in frame from base 1. Relative to germline, V is 8 bases shorter and J is 1 base shorter, with 14 bases between their ends. Per the germline V gene, SNHLY is the CDR1 and FYNNEI is the CDR2. Sequencing was performed on PBMCs. The rearranged segments are TRBV2 and TRBJ2-5; the D gene assignment is ambiguous. This TCR came from a young woman in good health and CMV-seronegative. The CDR3 protein is CASDSRDSQETQYF. The DNA sequence is TGTGCCAGCGATTCAAGAGACTCCCAAGAGACCCAGTACTTC.